These T cell receptor beta chains were read from a single sample in a study of T cells in Graves' hyperthyroidism and ophthalmopathy. TCRdb called the multiplex PCR reads again in MiXCR, with one record for every CDR3 protein. The table records about 300,000 distinct CDR3 sequences, roughly 20% of them present only once. The sequencing input was blood. These TCRs come from a man aged 50 to 59 with Graves' ophthalmopathy. The CDR3 runs from the conserved cysteine through the conserved F or W. A D gene is named only where the DNA matches it firmly. The size field is filled for only some rows; it gives once, few, many or a size class.

v_call	cdr3_length	clone_size	j_call	d_call	cdr3_aa	cdr3_nt
TRBV29-1	12	.	TRBJ2-1	.	CSVTLGLNEQFF	TGCAGCGTCACCCTAGGGTTAAATGAGCAGTTCTTC
TRBV11-3	19	many	TRBJ2-2	TRBD2	CASSLERTSGTTGTGELFF	TGTGCCAGCAGCCTCGAACGGACTAGCGGGACGACGGGCACCGGGGAGCTGTTTTTT
TRBV25-1	12	once	TRBJ1-1	.	CASSELGGRAFF	TGTGCCAGCAGTGAATTGGGGGGGAGGGCTTTCTTT
TRBV5-1	14	few	TRBJ1-6	TRBD1	CASSQGRQGSPLHF	TGCGCCAGCAGCCAAGGGAGACAGGGTTCACCCCTCCACTTT
TRBV12-3/TRBV12-4	15	.	TRBJ2-2	TRBD1	CASSSDRGVVGELFF	TGTGCCAGCAGTTCTGACAGGGGAGTAGTCGGGGAGCTGTTTTTT
TRBV27	15	once	TRBJ1-5	TRBD1	CASSPGQRDNQPQRF	TGTGCCAGCAGTCCGGGACAGAGGGACAATCAGCCCCAGCGTTTT
TRBV27	15	.	TRBJ2-7	.	CASSLEPQVVHEQYF	TGTGCCAGCAGTTTGGAGCCTCAGGTTGTCCACGAGCAGTACTTC
TRBV3-1	13	few	TRBJ1-5	.	CASSQEANQPQHF	TGTGCCAGCAGCCAAGAGGCCAATCAGCCCCAGCATTTT
TRBV15	16	.	TRBJ2-3	.	CATSRDRAISTDTQYF	TGTGCCACCAGCAGAGATCGGGCGATAAGCACAGATACGCAGTATTTT
TRBV20-1	15	.	TRBJ2-7	.	CSARFLLTSWREQYF	TGCAGTGCTAGATTTCTCTTAACTAGTTGGCGCGAGCAGTACTTC
TRBV27	12	few	TRBJ2-5	.	CASPGPGQTQYF	TGTGCCAGCCCGGGACCTGGACAGACCCAGTACTTC
TRBV10-2	12	few	TRBJ2-7	TRBD2	CASSTSGKEQYF	TGCGCCAGCAGCACTAGCGGGAAAGAGCAGTACTTC
TRBV5-1	13	many	TRBJ1-1	.	CASSSVGNTEAFF	TGCGCCAGCAGCTCGGTGGGGAACACTGAAGCTTTCTTT
TRBV4-1	12	.	TRBJ1-5	.	CASSQTGQPQHF	TGCGCCAGCAGCCAGACAGGACAGCCCCAGCATTTT
TRBV14	18	.	TRBJ2-4	TRBD2	CASSEGTSGRLAKNIQYF	TGTGCCAGCAGTGAAGGGACTAGCGGGAGGCTAGCCAAAAACATTCAGTACTTC
TRBV19	13	.	TRBJ1-5	.	CASSMEGNQPQHF	TGTGCCAGTAGTATGGAGGGCAATCAGCCCCAGCATTTT
TRBV12-3/TRBV12-4	11	.	TRBJ2-1	.	CASLRGGEQFF	TGTGCCAGCCTAAGAGGGGGGGAGCAGTTCTTC
TRBV20-1	16	.	TRBJ1-5	.	CSARDQGGSPNQPQHF	TGCAGTGCTAGAGATCAGGGAGGGTCCCCCAATCAGCCCCAGCATTTT
TRBV2	20	.	TRBJ2-1	TRBD2	CASSSIRLAGGRSSYNEQFF	TGTGCCAGCAGTTCCATTCGACTAGCGGGAGGGCGGAGCTCCTACAATGAGCAGTTCTTC
TRBV9	16	few	TRBJ2-7	.	CASSPQTGLLNYEQYF	TGTGCCAGCAGCCCCCAAACTGGACTTCTCAACTACGAGCAGTACTTC
TRBV6-2/TRBV6-3	15	.	TRBJ2-2	.	CASTFLGGNTGELFF	TGTGCCAGCACCTTTCTAGGGGGGAACACCGGGGAGCTGTTTTTT
TRBV6-1	11	.	TRBJ2-7	.	CASKEIDEQYF	TGTGCCAGCAAGGAAATCGACGAGCAGTACTTC
TRBV5-1	15	many	TRBJ2-1	TRBD2	CASSYSGGSYNEQFF	TGCGCCAGCAGCTATAGCGGGGGCTCCTACAATGAGCAGTTCTTC
TRBV3-1	11	many	TRBJ2-7	.	CASSHLSEQYF	TGTGCCAGCAGCCACCTTAGTGAGCAGTACTTC
TRBV5-1	15	many	TRBJ2-7	.	CASSLAGGQNHEQYF	TGCGCCAGCAGCTTGGCCGGGGGTCAGAACCACGAGCAGTACTTC
TRBV3-1	13	many	TRBJ1-2	TRBD1	CASSRGTGRGYTF	TGTGCCAGCAGCCGCGGGACAGGGAGAGGCTACACCTTC
TRBV20-1	15	.	TRBJ1-4	.	CSARDPRKANEKLFF	TGCAGTGCTAGAGATCCGAGGAAGGCTAATGAAAAACTGTTTTTT
TRBV5-1	15	few	TRBJ2-2	TRBD2	CASSLLAGDAGELFF	TGCGCCAGCAGCTTGCTAGCGGGAGACGCCGGGGAGCTGTTTTTT